The 6 T cell receptor beta chains below all came from one sample that was sequenced in a study of blood T cell repertoires in COVID-19. Generated by immunoSEQ multiplex PCR, the TCRdb table keeps only in-frame clones and is missing some. The sample gives over 200,000 clones, around 83% of which show up once; approximately 7.3% is in the top ten. Sequenced: PBMCs or T cells enriched from blood (not recorded which). The receptors come from a woman in her thirties or forties who had recovered from COVID-19.

V is TRBV4-2 and J is TRBJ2-2; the match to TRBD2 covers 7 bases. This CDR3 contains 20 residues. With 0 bases clipped from V and 3 bases from J, the junction kept 16 bases outside the gene matches. CDR1 and CDR2 (germline): LGHNA, YNFKEQ. The CDR3 nucleotides are TGTGCCAGCAGCCAAGACCTACCTTTTCTGCGGGAGACCGACACCGGGGAGCTGTTTTTT. Its protein is CASSQDLPFLRETDTGELFF.

This clone was seen more than once but under ten times. This chain connects TRBV5-4 to TRBJ1-2; TRBD1 matches at 8 bases. V shed 4 bases and J 2 bases; nucleotides not matched to a gene: 4. The CDR3 contains 14 residues. Germline V lookup: CDR1 SGHNT, CDR2 YYREEE (reference sequence). CDR3 in DNA: TGTGCCAGCAGCCCGGGACAGGAGAACTATGGCTACACCTTC. Translating it yields CASSPGQENYGYTF.

The chain employs TRBV7-2 and TRBJ2-1; 11 nucleotides line up with TRBD2. This CDR3 region has 15 residues. Germline CDR1 SGHTA, CDR2 FQGNSA. The V gene end was trimmed by 5 bases and the J gene end by 4 bases; junction bases not matched to a gene: 4. CDR3 residues: CASSRSGRDYNEQFF. The CDR3 region has the DNA TGTGCCAGCAGCCGTAGCGGGAGGGATTACAATGAGCAGTTCTTC.

The chain is built from TRBV18 and TRBJ2-7, with 7 bases lining up with TRBD1. The CDR3 contains 14 residues. Germline CDR1 is KGHSH and CDR2 is LQKENI. With V trimmed by 5 bases and J by 0 bases, 4 bases remained unmatched. CDR3 sequence (DNA): TGTGCCAGCTCAGACGACAGGGACTCCTACGAGCAGTACTTC. This codes for CASSDDRDSYEQYF.

The rearrangement links TRBV5-1 to TRBJ2-1, with a weak D call TRBD2 (5 bases). Germline CDR1 is SGHRS and CDR2 is YFSETQ. There are 13 residues in the CDR3. Trimming stripped 0 bases from V and 13 bases from J, with 14 bases between. This CDR3 is CASSLDTRLDQFF. The CDR3, as DNA: TGCGCCAGCAGCTTGGATACTAGGCTGGACCAGTTCTTC.

In the case of this clone: The sample contains more than one DNA sequence encoding this CDR3. The rearrangement links TRBV18 to TRBJ1-1, with D possibly TRBD1 on 6 matching bases. Germline CDR1 reads KGHSH; CDR2 reads LQKENI. V was cut by 3 bases and J by 1 base, with 6 bases left in between. The CDR3 has 13 amino acids. DNA of the CDR3: TGTGCCAGCTCACCGGGACAGAACACTGAAGCTTTCTTT. Protein: CASSPGQNTEAFF.